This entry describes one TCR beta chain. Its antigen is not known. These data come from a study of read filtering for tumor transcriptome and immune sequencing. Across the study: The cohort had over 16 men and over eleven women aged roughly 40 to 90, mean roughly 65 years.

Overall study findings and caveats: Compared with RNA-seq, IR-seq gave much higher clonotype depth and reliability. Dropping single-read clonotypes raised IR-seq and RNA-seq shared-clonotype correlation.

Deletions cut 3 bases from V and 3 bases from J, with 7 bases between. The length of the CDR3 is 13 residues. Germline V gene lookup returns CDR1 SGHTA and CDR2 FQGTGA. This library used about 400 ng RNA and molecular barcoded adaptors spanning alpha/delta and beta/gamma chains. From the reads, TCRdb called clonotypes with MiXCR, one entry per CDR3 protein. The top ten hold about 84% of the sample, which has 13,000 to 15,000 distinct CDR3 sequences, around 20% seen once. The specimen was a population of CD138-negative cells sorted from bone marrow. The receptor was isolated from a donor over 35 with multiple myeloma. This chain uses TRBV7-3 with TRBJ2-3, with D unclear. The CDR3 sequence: CASSLEWTDTQYF. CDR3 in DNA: TGTGCCAGCAGCTTGGAGTGGACAGATACGCAGTATTTT.